The next 10 T cell receptor beta chains were all read from a single sample in a study of tissue T cells after allogeneic stem cell transplantation. Here immunoSEQ multiplex PCR was the method, and the copy in TCRdb shows in-frame clones only, minus some. The sample records roughly 1,700 clones, 40% to 45% being singletons. Indicated time point: mouse harvest day 14 after allogeneic transplant. Tail vein injection delivered 10^7 T-cell-depleted bone marrow cells and 10^6 splenic CD5+ T cells. The source material was gut tissue. The origin of the receptors is a female BALB/c mouse given C57BL/6 T cells with graft-versus-host disease after an allogeneic hematopoietic cell transplant.

About this clone: The genes are named according to mouse. The sequenced fragment ends 1 residue before the CDR3 boundary, so the rest is inferred from the germline J gene. V is TRBV5 and J is TRBJ2-4; D unclear. With 4 bases removed from V and 0 bases from J, the gap between germline ends came to 11 bases. The CDR3 consists of 15 residues. Germline CDR1 and CDR2: LGHNA and YNLKQL (reference sequence). The DNA read from the CDR3 is TGTGCCAGCAGCCCCATTCGGGGTAGTCAAAACACCTTGTAC. Translating gives CASSPIRGSQNTLY. The full CDR3 protein is CASSPIRGSQNTLYF.

In this sample, this clone turned up a few times. The listed genes are named as in mouse. The read halts 1 residue ahead of the CDR3 end, with the missing end drawn from the germline J gene. V and J are TRBV3 and TRBJ2-7, with TRBD2 matching over 9 bases. The CDR3 contains 15 residues. From germline, CDR1 is SNHLY and CDR2 FYNGKV (reference sequence). V was clipped by 1 base and J by 4 bases; unmatched bases: 5. The CDR3 bases that were read are TGTGCCAGCAGCTTAGAGGTCTGGGGGGGTTATGAACAGTAC. It is translated as CASSLEVWGGYEQY. The entire CDR3 reads CASSLEVWGGYEQYF.

Details on this clone: Gene names follow the mouse nomenclature. The sequenced fragment ends 1 residue before the CDR3 boundary, so the rest is inferred from the germline J gene. J is TRBJ2-3 and V is TRBV12-2, with 9 bases aligning to TRBD2. CDR3 length: 15 amino acids. The trim removed 4 bases at V and 3 bases at J, leaving 7 bases unmatched. CDR1 and CDR2 from the germline V gene are SGHLS and HYDKME. Incomplete CDR3 DNA: TGTGCCAGCTCCCGTTCCGGGACTGGGGCAGAAACGCTGTAT. Translated: CASSRSGTGAETLY. The CDR3 in its entirety is CASSRSGTGAETLYF.

To note about this clone: Mouse germline and gene names are used. The read ends 1 residue before the CDR3 terminus; that terminus is restored from the germline J gene. The chain joins TRBV23 to TRBJ1-4; no check of the table's D call, TRBD1, against the DNA was made. Germline V lookup: CDR1 KGHTA, CDR2 FQNQQP. This CDR3 comprises 14 residues. The CDR3 DNA, read in part, is TGCTCCAGCAGTCACGGGACAGGCAACGAAAGATTATTT. Translating gives CSSSHGTGNERLF. The complete CDR3 reads CSSSHGTGNERLFF.

As to this clone: Here the gene names and germline are mouse. Coverage ceases 1 residue before the CDR3 finishes, and the germline J gene fills in the end. The chain has TRBV26 and TRBJ2-5; 7 bases map to TRBD1. Losses at the gene ends were 4 bases for V and 3 bases for J; bases not matched to a gene: 1. The length of the CDR3 is 13 residues. Germline CDR1 KGHPV, CDR2 FQNQEV (reference sequence). The sequenced CDR3 bases are TGTGCCAGCAGTCCAGGGGGTCAAGACACCCAGTAC. The encoded protein is CASSPGGQDTQY. The whole CDR3 is CASSPGGQDTQYF.

About this clone: Gene names refer to mouse genes. The read is 1 residue too short to cover the CDR3 end, so that end is filled in from the germline J gene. The chain couples TRBV26 to TRBJ2-2; no firm D call. This CDR3 has 15 residues. Germline V gives CDR1 KGHPV, CDR2 FQNQEV (reference sequence). V lost 2 bases, J lost 1 base, and 8 bases lay in between. The CDR3 DNA, read in part, is TGTGCCAGCAGTCTGAGAGACATAAACACCGGGCAGCTCTAC. The encoded protein is CASSLRDINTGQLY. The whole CDR3 is CASSLRDINTGQLYF. Filled out from reference TRBV26 and TRBJ2-2, the complete variable domain reads NSKVIQTPRYLVKGQGQKAKMRCIPEKGHPVVFWYQQNKNNEFKFLINFQNQEVLQQIDMTEKRFSAECPSNSPCSLEIQSSEAGDSALYLCASSLRDINTGQLYFGEGSKLTVL.

In regard to this clone: Mouse gene names apply. The CDR3 end is not reached by the read, which stops 1 residue before it; the germline J gene fills it in. The rearrangement uses TRBV26 and TRBJ2-4; TRBD2 matches at 9 bases. In germline, CDR1 is KGHPV, CDR2 FQNQEV (reference sequence). Trimming at V came to 3 bases and at J to 3 bases, leaving 7 bases not matched to a gene. The CDR3 contains 16 residues. CDR3 amino acids: CASSLWGGFGQNTLYF. CDR3 DNA, as far as it was read: TGTGCCAGCAGTCTTTGGGGGGGCTTTGGGCAAAACACCTTGTAC.

In this sample, this clone turned up once. Gene and germline names: mouse. Read data end 1 residue before the CDR3 end; the end is taken from the germline J gene. This sequence joins TRBV26 and TRBJ1-1, with 7 bases identical to TRBD1. Germline values: CDR1 KGHPV, CDR2 FQNQEV (reference sequence). This CDR3 has 14 amino acids. V dropped 3 bases and J dropped 0; count of bases not matched to a gene: 1. The sequenced part of the CDR3 DNA is TGTGCCAGCAGTCTTGGGACAGCAAACACAGAAGTCTTC. It translates to CASSLGTANTEVF. The entire CDR3 protein is CASSLGTANTEVFF.

A remark on this clone: Gene names refer to mouse genes. The read comes to an end 1 residue before the CDR3 does, leaving the germline J gene to fill in the end. The J gene is TRBJ2-3, the V gene TRBV3; unclear D gene. This CDR3 has 13 amino acids. The V end was cut by 4 bases, the J end by 1 base, with 6 bases between. Germline CDR1 reads SNHLY; CDR2 reads FYNGKV (reference sequence). The CDR3 bases that were read are TGTGCCAGCAGCTCCCGGGGTGCAGAAACGCTGTAT. Translation gives CASSSRGAETLY. The entire CDR3 sequence reads CASSSRGAETLYF.

About this clone itself: All gene names here are mouse names. Coverage ceases 1 residue before the CDR3 finishes, and the germline J gene fills in the end. The genes are TRBV23 and TRBJ2-3; the D call TRBD1 from the table was never checked on the DNA. Germline V gene sequence: CDR1 KGHTA, CDR2 FQNQQP. This CDR3 comprises 15 residues. CDR3 amino acids: CSSSPGGPSAETLYF. Partial CDR3 DNA: TGCTCCAGCAGTCCAGGGGGCCCTAGTGCAGAAACGCTGTAT. Combining the CDR3 with reference TRBV23 and TRBJ2-3 gives the whole variable domain DAAVTQKPRYLIKMKGQEAEMKCIPEKGHTAVFWYQQKQSKELKFLIYFQNQQPLDQIDMVKERFSAVCPSSSLCSLGIRTCEAEDSALYLCSSSPGGPSAETLYFGSGTRLTVL.